This T cell receptor beta chain was obtained from a study of T cells expressing NK-cell markers. Notes on the study in general: It was still unclear whether expanded NKG2C+ T cell clones were HCMV specific. Of CD8+ T cells, 1.0-7.0% belonged to dominant NKG2C+ clonotypes in roughly 6 donors. A handful of donors likewise had their CD3+CD56-NKG2C+ fraction led by these clonotypes.

For each CDR3 protein, TCRdb gives one entry from its re-call of the 5' RACE reads, without DNA. The sample table sets out 500,000 or so distinct CDR3 sequences. CDR3 size: 15 residues. Germline lookup yields CDR1 DFQATT and CDR2 SNEGSKA (reference sequence). Remarks on this clonotype: Antigen specificity is unknown.

The sequenced sample was blood T cells: a sorted CD56 or NKG2C T cell subset, CD4+ or CD8+ T cells, or bulk PBMC T cells (not recorded which). The sequence was obtained from a man aged 18 to 29 in good health. The V call is TRBV20-1, the J call TRBJ1-4; TCRdb's D gene call, TRBD1, goes unchecked for lack of DNA. The CDR3 sequence is CSARFDSATNEKLFF.